A single T cell receptor (beta chain) is shown here with its context. V lost 4 bases and J lost 2, with 13 bases in between. CDR1 is SGHNT, CDR2 YYREEE, per germline (reference sequence). The CDR3 runs to 14 residues. This specimen comes from a study of CD8 T cells in Susac syndrome. When the RNA was reverse transcribed, random hexamers were used with an input of roughly 0.5 to 1 ug. TCRdb reprocessed the immunoSEQ multiplex PCR reads with MiXCR, giving one entry per CDR3 protein. The sample yields under 150,000 distinct CDR3 sequences, 85% to 95% seen once. This TCR came from a human donor in good health. The V gene is TRBV5-4, the J gene TRBJ2-7; tentatively, D is TRBD1 (6 bases). Sequenced: CD8+ T cells from PBMCs. CDR3 coding DNA: TGTGCCAGCAGCCTCACAGGGAGCCCCTACGAGCAGTACTTC. Translating gives CASSLTGSPYEQYF.